This TCR beta chain was observed in a study of T cells in Graves' hyperthyroidism and ophthalmopathy. TCR beta CDR3 region amplification was performed from RNA transcripts. The study used the HTBI primer set for a first-round RT-PCR of the TCR CDR3. TCRdb reanalysed the multiplex PCR reads using MiXCR and keeps one entry per CDR3 protein. This table holds 300,000 to 450,000 distinct CDR3 sequences, around 18% found once. CDR3 size: 13 residues. Germline values: CDR1 DFQATT, CDR2 SNEGSKA (reference sequence). V lost 5 bases and J 1 base, leaving 9 bases between the germline ends. This clonotype was recorded at least ten times.

The sequenced sample consisted of blood. The rearrangement joins TRBV20-1 to TRBJ1-5; D uncertain. The TCR sequence derives from a young man with Graves' ophthalmopathy. The CDR3 region is CSAAMGSNQPQHF. DNA of the CDR3: TGCAGTGCTGCTATGGGCAGCAATCAGCCCCAGCATTTT.